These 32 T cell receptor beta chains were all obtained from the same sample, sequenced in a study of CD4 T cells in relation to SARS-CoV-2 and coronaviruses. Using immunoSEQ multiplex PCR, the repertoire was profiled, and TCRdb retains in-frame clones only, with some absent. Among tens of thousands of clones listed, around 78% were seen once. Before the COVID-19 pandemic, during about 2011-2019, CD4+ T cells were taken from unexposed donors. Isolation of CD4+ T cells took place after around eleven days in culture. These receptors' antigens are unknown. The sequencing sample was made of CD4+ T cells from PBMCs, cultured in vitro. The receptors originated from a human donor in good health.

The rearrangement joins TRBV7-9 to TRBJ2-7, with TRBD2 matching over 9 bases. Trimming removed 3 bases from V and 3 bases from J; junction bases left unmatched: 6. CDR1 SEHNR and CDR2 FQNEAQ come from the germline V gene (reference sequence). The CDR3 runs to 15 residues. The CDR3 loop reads CASSLGLAFGYEQYF. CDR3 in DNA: TGTGCCAGCAGCTTGGGACTAGCCTTCGGCTACGAGCAGTACTTC.

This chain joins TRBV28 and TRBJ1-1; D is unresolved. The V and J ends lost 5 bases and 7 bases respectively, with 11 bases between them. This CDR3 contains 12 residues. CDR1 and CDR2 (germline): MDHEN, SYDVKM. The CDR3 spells CASSTDGFEAFF. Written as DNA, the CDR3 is TGTGCCAGCAGTACTGACGGATTTGAAGCTTTCTTT.

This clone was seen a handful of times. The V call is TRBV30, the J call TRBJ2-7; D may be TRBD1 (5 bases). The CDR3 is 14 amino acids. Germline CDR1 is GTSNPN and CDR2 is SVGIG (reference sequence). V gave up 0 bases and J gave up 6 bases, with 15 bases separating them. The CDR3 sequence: CAWSVRPGFSEQYF. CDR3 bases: TGTGCCTGGAGTGTGAGGCCAGGGTTCTCCGAGCAGTACTTC.

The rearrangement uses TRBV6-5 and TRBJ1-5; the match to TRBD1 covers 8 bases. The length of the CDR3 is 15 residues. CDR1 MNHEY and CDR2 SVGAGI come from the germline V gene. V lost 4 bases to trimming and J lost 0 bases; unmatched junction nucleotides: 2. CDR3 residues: CASSSTGGSNQPQHF. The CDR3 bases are TGTGCCAGCAGTTCCACAGGGGGTAGCAATCAGCCCCAGCATTTT.

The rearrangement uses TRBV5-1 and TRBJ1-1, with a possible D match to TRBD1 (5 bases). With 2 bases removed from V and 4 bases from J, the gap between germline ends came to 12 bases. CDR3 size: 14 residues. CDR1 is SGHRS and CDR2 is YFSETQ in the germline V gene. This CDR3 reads CASSFGGVGTEAFF. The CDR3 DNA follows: TGCGCCAGCAGCTTTGGGGGGGTTGGCACTGAAGCTTTCTTT.

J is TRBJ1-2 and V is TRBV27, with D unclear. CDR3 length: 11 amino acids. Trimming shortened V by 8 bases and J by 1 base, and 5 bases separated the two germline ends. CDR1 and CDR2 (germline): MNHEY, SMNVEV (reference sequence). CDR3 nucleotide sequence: TGTGCCAGCGGCTTTAACTATGGCTACACCTTC. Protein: CASGFNYGYTF.

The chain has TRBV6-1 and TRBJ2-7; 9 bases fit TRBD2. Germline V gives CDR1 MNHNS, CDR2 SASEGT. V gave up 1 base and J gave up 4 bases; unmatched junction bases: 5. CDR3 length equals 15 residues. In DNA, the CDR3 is TGTGCCAGCAGTGAAGGCGGGAGGGTGGTATACGAGCAGTACTTC. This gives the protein CASSEGGRVVYEQYF.

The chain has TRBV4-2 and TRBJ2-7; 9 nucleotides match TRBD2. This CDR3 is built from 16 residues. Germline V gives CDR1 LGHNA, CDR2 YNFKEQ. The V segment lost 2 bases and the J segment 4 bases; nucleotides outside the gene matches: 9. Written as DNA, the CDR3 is TGTGCCAGCAGCCAACATGAGCGGGGGGCACCATACGAGCAGTACTTC. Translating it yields CASSQHERGAPYEQYF.

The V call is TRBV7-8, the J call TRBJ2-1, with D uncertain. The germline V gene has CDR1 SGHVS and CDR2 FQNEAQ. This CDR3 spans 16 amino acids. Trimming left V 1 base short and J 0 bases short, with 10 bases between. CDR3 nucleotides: TGTGCCAGCAGCTTAGGCAGGTTGAACTCCTACAATGAGCAGTTCTTC. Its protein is CASSLGRLNSYNEQFF.

The CDR3, as DNA: TGTGCCAGCAGCTTAGAAGGAATGGGAGATACGCAGTATTTT. Translation gives CASSLEGMGDTQYF. This chain connects TRBV7-6 to TRBJ2-3; D unresolved. This CDR3 is 14 amino acids long. The V gene lost 1 base and the J gene lost 5 bases, with 10 bases spanning the gap. CDR1 and CDR2 from the germline V gene are SGHVS and FNYEAQ.

The CDR3 is CATSAPGTTHDTQYF. The CDR3 bases are TGTGCCACCAGTGCACCCGGGACTACCCATGATACGCAGTATTTT. This sequence joins TRBV24-1 and TRBJ2-3; 7 nucleotides align to TRBD2. This CDR3 contains 15 residues. V gave up 5 bases and J gave up 6 bases; unmatched junction bases: 10. Germline-derived CDR1 and CDR2 are KGHDR and SFDVKD.

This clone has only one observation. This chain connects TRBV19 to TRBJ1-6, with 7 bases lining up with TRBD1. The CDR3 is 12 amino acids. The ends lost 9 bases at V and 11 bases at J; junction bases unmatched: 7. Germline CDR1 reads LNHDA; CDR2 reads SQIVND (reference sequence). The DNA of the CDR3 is TGTGCCAGCAGACAGGGCCTGACACCCCTCCACTTT. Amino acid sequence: CASRQGLTPLHF. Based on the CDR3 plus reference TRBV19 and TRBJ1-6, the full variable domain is DGGITQSPKYLFRKEGQNVTLSCEQNLNHDAMYWYRQDPGQGLRLIYYSQIVNDFQKGDIAEGYSVSREKKESFPLTVTSAQKNPTAFYLCASRQGLTPLHFGNGTRLTVT.

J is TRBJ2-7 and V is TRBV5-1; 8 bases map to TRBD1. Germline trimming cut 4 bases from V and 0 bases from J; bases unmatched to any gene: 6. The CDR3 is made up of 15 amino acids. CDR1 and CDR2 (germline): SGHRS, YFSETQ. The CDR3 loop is CASSITTGVSYEQYF. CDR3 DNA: TGCGCCAGCAGCATAACGACAGGGGTCTCCTACGAGCAGTACTTC.

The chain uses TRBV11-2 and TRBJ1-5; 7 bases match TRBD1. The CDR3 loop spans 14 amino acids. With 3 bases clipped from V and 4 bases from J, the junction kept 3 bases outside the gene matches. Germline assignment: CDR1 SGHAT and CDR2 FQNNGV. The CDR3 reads CASSFRGANQPQHF. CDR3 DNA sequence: TGTGCCAGCAGCTTCAGGGGGGCGAATCAGCCCCAGCATTTT.

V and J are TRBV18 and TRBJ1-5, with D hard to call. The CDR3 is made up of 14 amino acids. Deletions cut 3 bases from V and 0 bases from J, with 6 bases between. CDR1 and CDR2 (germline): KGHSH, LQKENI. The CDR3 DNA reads TGTGCCAGCTCACCGGGCAGTAGCAATCAGCCCCAGCATTTT. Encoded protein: CASSPGSSNQPQHF.

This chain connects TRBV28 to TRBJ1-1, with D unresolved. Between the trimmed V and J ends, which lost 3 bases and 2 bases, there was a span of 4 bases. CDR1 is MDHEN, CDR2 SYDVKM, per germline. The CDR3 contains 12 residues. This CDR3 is CASSLYNTEAFF. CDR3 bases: TGTGCCAGCAGTTTGTACAACACTGAAGCTTTCTTT.

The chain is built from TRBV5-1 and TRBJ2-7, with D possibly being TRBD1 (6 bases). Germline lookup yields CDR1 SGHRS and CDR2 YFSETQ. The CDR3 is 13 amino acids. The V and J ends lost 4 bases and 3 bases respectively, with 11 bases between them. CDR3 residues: CASSLGQNYEQYF. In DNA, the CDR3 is TGCGCCAGCAGCCTCGGACAGAACTACGAGCAGTACTTC.

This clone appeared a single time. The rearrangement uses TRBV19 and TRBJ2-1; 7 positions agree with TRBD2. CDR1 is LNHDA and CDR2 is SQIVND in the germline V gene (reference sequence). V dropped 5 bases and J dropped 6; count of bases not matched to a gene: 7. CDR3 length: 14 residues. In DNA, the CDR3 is TGTGCCAGTAGTTCAGGCGGGAGTGTCAATGAGCAGTTCTTC. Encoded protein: CASSSGGSVNEQFF.

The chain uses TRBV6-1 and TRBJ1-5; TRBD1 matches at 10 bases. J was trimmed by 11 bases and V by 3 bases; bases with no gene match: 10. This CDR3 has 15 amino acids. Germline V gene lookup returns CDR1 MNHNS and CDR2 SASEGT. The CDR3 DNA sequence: TGTGCCAGCAGTGATGGGACAGGGGCTATCACGACCCAGCATTTT. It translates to CASSDGTGAITTQHF.

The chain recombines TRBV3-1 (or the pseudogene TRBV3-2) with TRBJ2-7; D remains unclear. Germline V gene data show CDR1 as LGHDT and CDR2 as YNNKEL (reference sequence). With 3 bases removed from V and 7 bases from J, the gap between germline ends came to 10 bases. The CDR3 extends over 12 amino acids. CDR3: CASSHGVWEQYF. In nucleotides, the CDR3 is TGTGCCAGCAGCCATGGGGTCTGGGAGCAGTACTTC.

The CDR3 DNA sequence: TGTGCTAGTGGTTTGGTAATCGGGGACCACAATCAGCCCCAGCATTTT. This sequence encodes CASGLVIGDHNQPQHF. V gene TRBV12-5 combines with J gene TRBJ1-5, with a tentative D call TRBD1 (5 bases). Germline CDR1 and CDR2: LGHNT and FRNRAP. V lost 0 bases and J lost 3, with 12 bases in between. The CDR3 is 16 residues long.

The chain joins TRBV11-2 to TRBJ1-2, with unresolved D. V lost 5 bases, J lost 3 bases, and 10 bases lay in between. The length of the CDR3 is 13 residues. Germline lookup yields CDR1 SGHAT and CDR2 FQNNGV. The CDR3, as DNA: TGTGCCAGCAGCCGCCAGGCAGACTATGGCTACACCTTC. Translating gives CASSRQADYGYTF.

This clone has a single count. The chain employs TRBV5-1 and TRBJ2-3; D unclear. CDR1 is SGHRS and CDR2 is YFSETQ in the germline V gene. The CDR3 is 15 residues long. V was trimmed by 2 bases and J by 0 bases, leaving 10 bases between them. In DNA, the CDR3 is TGCGCCAGCAGCTTTTTTCCCGATAGCACAGATACGCAGTATTTT. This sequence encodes CASSFFPDSTDTQYF. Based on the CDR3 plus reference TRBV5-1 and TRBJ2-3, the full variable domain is KAGVTQTPRYLIKTRGQQVTLSCSPISGHRSVSWYQQTPGQGLQFLFEYFSETQRNKGNFPGRFSGRQFSNSRSEMNVSTLELGDSALYLCASSFFPDSTDTQYFGPGTRLTVL.

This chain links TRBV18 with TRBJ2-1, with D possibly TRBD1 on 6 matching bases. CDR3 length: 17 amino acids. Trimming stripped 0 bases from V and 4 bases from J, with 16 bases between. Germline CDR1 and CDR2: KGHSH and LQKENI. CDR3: CASSPPSQDSHYNEQFF. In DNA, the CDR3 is TGTGCCAGCTCACCACCGTCTCAGGACAGTCATTACAATGAGCAGTTCTTC.

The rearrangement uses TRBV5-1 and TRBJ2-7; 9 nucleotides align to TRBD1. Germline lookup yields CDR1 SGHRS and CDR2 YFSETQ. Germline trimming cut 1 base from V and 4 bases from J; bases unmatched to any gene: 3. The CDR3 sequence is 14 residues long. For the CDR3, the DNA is TGCGCCAGCAGCTTGACAGGGGGCGTTTACGAGCAGTACTTC. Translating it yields CASSLTGGVYEQYF.

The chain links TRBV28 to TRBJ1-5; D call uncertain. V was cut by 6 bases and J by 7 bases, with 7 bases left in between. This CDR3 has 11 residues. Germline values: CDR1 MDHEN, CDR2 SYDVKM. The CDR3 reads CASRSEQPQHF. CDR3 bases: TGTGCCAGCAGGTCTGAGCAGCCCCAGCATTTT. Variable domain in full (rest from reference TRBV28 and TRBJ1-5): DVKVTQSSRYLVKRTGEKVFLECVQDMDHENMFWYRQDPGLGLRLIYFSYDVKMKEKGDIPEGYSVSREKKERFSLILESASTNQTSMYLCASRSEQPQHFGDGTRLSIL.

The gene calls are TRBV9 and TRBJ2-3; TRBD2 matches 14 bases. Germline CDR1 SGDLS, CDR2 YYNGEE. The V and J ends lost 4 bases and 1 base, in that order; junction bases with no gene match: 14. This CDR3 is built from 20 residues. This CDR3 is CASSPRLAGGSMHGTDTQYF. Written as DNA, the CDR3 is TGTGCCAGCAGCCCAAGACTAGCGGGAGGGTCCATGCACGGCACAGATACGCAGTATTTT.

The CDR3 DNA reads TGTGCCAGCAGAGTTACTAGCGGGAGTACCTACGAGCAGTACTTC. Translated: CASRVTSGSTYEQYF. The V and J genes are TRBV28 and TRBJ2-7; 11 bases agree with TRBD2. Germline CDR1 MDHEN, CDR2 SYDVKM. The trim removed 6 bases at V and 2 bases at J, leaving 6 bases unmatched. The CDR3 length is 15 residues.

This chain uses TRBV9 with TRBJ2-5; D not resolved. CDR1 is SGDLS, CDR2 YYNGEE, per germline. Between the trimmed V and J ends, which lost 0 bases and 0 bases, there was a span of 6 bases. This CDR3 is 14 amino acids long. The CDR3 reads CASSVDSNQETQYF. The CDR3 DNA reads TGTGCCAGCAGCGTAGACAGCAACCAAGAGACCCAGTACTTC.

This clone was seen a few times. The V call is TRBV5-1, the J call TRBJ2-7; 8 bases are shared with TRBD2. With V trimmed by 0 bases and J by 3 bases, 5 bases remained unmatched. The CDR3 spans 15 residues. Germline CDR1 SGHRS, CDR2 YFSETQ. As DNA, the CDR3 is TGCGCCAGCAGCTTGGCGCCGACTAGCGACTACGAGCAGTACTTC. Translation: CASSLAPTSDYEQYF.

Written as DNA, the CDR3 is TGTGCCAGCAGCCCAGGGGGGACCAGTAATCAGCCCCAGCATTTT. It encodes CASSPGGTSNQPQHF. This chain links TRBV5-8 with TRBJ1-5; 7 bases map to TRBD1. CDR3 length: 15 residues. CDR1 SGHTS and CDR2 YDEGEE come from the germline V gene. The trim removed 4 bases at V and 4 bases at J, leaving 8 bases unmatched.

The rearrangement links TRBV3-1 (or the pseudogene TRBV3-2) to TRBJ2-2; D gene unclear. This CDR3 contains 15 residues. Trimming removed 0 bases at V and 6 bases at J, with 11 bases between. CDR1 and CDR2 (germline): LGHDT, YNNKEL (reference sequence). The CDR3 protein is CASSQDRAIPGELFF. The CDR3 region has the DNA TGTGCCAGCAGCCAAGATCGGGCGATCCCCGGGGAGCTGTTTTTT.